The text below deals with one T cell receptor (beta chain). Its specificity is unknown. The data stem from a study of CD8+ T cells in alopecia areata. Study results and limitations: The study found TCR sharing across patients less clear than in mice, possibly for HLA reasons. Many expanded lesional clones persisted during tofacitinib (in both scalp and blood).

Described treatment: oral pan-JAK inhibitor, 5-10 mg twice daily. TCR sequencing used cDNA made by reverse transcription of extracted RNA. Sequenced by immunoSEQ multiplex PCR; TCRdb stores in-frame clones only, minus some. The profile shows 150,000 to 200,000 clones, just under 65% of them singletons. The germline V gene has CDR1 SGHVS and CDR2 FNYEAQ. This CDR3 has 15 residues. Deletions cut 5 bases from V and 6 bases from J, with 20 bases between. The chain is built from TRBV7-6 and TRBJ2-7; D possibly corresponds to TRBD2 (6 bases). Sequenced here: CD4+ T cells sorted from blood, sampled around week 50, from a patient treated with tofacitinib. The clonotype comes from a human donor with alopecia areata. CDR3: CASSPLGRYFGEQYF. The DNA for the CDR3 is TGTGCCAGCAGCCCCCTGGGGAGGTATTTCGGCGAGCAGTACTTC. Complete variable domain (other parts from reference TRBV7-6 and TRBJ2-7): GAGVSQSPRYKVTKRGQDVALRCDPISGHVSLYWYRQALGQGPEFLTYFNYEAQQDKSGLPNDRFSAERPEGSISTLTIQRTEQRDSAMYRCASSPLGRYFGEQYFGPGTRLTVT.